This TCR beta chain was recovered during a study of control samples from healthy donors and cancer patients. V was clipped by 5 bases and J by 3 bases, with 11 bases between them. The germline V gene has CDR1 SGHRS and CDR2 YFSETQ. The length of the CDR3 is 14 residues. Sequencing used immunoSEQ multiplex PCR; TCRdb keeps in-frame clones, though not all of them. The table shows some 140,000 clones, with 85% to 95% occurring only once. The receptor was derived from a man aged 55 to 70 with colorectal cancer. Input material: PBMCs. The chain employs TRBV5-1 and TRBJ1-4; D may be TRBD1 (6 bases). The CDR3 sequence is CASRQGASNEKLFF. In DNA form, the CDR3 reads TGCGCCAGCAGACAGGGTGCCTCTAATGAAAAACTGTTTTTT.